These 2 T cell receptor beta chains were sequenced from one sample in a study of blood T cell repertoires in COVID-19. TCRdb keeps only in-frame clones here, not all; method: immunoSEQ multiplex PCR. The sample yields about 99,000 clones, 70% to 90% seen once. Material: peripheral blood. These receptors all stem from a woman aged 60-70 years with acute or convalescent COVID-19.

The CDR3 DNA reads TGTGCCAGCAGCCAAGATATATCGGGCACAGATACGCAGTATTTT. This codes for CASSQDISGTDTQYF. The chain combines TRBV3-1 (or the pseudogene TRBV3-2) with TRBJ2-3, with D unclear. The length of the CDR3 is 15 residues. The V end was cut by 0 bases, the J end by 1 base, with 8 bases between. The germline V gene has CDR1 LGHDT and CDR2 YNNKEL (reference sequence).

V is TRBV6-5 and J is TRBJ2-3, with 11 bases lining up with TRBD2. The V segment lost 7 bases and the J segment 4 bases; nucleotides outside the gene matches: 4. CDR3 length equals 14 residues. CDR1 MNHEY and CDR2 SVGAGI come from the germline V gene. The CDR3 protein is CASTRLAGSDTQYF. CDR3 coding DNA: TGTGCCAGCACCAGACTAGCGGGATCAGATACGCAGTATTTT.